Listed below are T cell receptor beta chains from one sample, sequenced in a study of shared clonotypes between healthy human individuals. Generated by immunoSEQ multiplex PCR, the TCRdb table keeps only in-frame clones and is missing some. The table shows nearly 1,000,000 clones, with 60% to 85% occurring only once. The sequenced material came from memory CD4+ T cells sorted from blood. The receptors were gathered from a man aged 18 to 29 in good health. Both conserved end residues are trimmed from each CDR3.

j_call: TRBJ1-1; v_call: TRBV27; cdr3_aa: ASSLWGLRTEAF
j_call: TRBJ2-1; v_call: TRBV30; cdr3_aa: AWSPRTDNEQF
j_call: TRBJ1-1; v_call: TRBV5-1; cdr3_aa: ASSLEAPNTEAF
j_call: TRBJ2-4; v_call: TRBV5-1; cdr3_aa: ASSFDGPGGKNIQY
j_call: TRBJ2-1; v_call: TRBV4-3; cdr3_aa: ASSQFIALGEQF
j_call: TRBJ1-5; v_call: TRBV19; cdr3_aa: ASRRDRGGNQPQH
j_call: TRBJ2-7; v_call: TRBV18; cdr3_aa: ASSPQPTPSYEQY
j_call: TRBJ1-6; v_call: TRBV7-2; cdr3_aa: ASSPGQNNSPLH
j_call: TRBJ1-2; v_call: TRBV19; cdr3_aa: ASSRGWGADYGYT
j_call: TRBJ2-7; v_call: TRBV4-2; cdr3_aa: ASSQENGGAKEQY
j_call: TRBJ2-7; v_call: TRBV10-3; cdr3_aa: AIRDDRGSYEQY
j_call: TRBJ2-7; v_call: TRBV10-3; cdr3_aa: AISGGYREGNEQY
j_call: TRBJ2-3; v_call: TRBV7-9; cdr3_aa: ASETGGLGDTQY
j_call: TRBJ2-1; v_call: TRBV9; cdr3_aa: ASSVVAEVYNEQF
j_call: TRBJ1-3; v_call: TRBV4-1; cdr3_aa: ASSQALAGLSGNTIY
j_call: TRBJ2-2; v_call: TRBV7-9; cdr3_aa: ASSPTRTATGELF
j_call: TRBJ2-7; v_call: TRBV10-3; cdr3_aa: ASRSGGSSYEQY
j_call: TRBJ1-1; v_call: TRBV7-3; cdr3_aa: ASSLSPRQPEAF
j_call: TRBJ1-2; v_call: TRBV6-6; cdr3_aa: ASSYSRAGYT
j_call: TRBJ2-7; v_call: TRBV7-6; cdr3_aa: ASSSGPSPYEQY
j_call: TRBJ2-5; v_call: TRBV5-1; cdr3_aa: ASSLAGEGTQY
j_call: TRBJ1-2; v_call: TRBV28; cdr3_aa: ASSLRGARGYT
j_call: TRBJ2-7; v_call: TRBV11-2; cdr3_aa: ASSLRAGAYEQY
j_call: TRBJ1-2; v_call: TRBV19; cdr3_aa: ASSRPRTGGGNYGYT
j_call: TRBJ2-1; v_call: TRBV7-2; cdr3_aa: ASSLAYNEQF
j_call: TRBJ2-2; v_call: TRBV5-1; cdr3_aa: ASSLRSWPTGELF
j_call: TRBJ2-1; v_call: TRBV12-5; cdr3_aa: ASGRGDQTNEQF
j_call: TRBJ2-2; v_call: TRBV27; cdr3_aa: ASSSLGFFSNTGELF
j_call: TRBJ1-1; v_call: TRBV19; cdr3_aa: ASRERTGHTEAF
j_call: TRBJ1-1; v_call: TRBV19; cdr3_aa: ASKRGGPTNTEAF
j_call: TRBJ1-1; v_call: TRBV30; cdr3_aa: AWSVGRDTEAF
j_call: TRBJ1-6; v_call: TRBV2; cdr3_aa: ASSGGNSPLH
j_call: TRBJ2-1; v_call: TRBV6-5; cdr3_aa: ASSYATSRSYNEQF
j_call: TRBJ1-1; v_call: TRBV5-1; cdr3_aa: ASSLDRGTEAF
j_call: TRBJ2-5; v_call: TRBV5-5; cdr3_aa: ASSLVEGVETQY
j_call: TRBJ1-3; v_call: TRBV10-3; cdr3_aa: ATRPSTGPLRNTIY
j_call: TRBJ2-7; v_call: TRBV6-5; cdr3_aa: ASSYSSRGQVEQY
j_call: TRBJ2-7; v_call: TRBV6-1; cdr3_aa: ASGAGGALNEQY
j_call: TRBJ2-3; v_call: TRBV7-2; cdr3_aa: ASSLADTQY
j_call: TRBJ2-3; v_call: TRBV6-5; cdr3_aa: ASSRGTGFTDTQY
j_call: TRBJ2-3; v_call: TRBV5-1; cdr3_aa: ASSLEASGAGTDTQY
j_call: TRBJ1-4; v_call: TRBV6-1; cdr3_aa: ASSRDHSGKLF
j_call: TRBJ2-7; v_call: TRBV2; cdr3_aa: ASSQREGYEQY
j_call: TRBJ1-6; v_call: TRBV11-2; cdr3_aa: ASSLTIEQHNSPLH
j_call: TRBJ2-7; v_call: TRBV18; cdr3_aa: ASSPGTESYEQY
j_call: TRBJ1-5; v_call: TRBV6-5; cdr3_aa: ASSPDGISNQPQH
j_call: TRBJ1-5; v_call: TRBV5-1; cdr3_aa: ASSPDRGGQPQH
j_call: TRBJ1-2; v_call: TRBV28; cdr3_aa: ASSFPTTGGSGYT